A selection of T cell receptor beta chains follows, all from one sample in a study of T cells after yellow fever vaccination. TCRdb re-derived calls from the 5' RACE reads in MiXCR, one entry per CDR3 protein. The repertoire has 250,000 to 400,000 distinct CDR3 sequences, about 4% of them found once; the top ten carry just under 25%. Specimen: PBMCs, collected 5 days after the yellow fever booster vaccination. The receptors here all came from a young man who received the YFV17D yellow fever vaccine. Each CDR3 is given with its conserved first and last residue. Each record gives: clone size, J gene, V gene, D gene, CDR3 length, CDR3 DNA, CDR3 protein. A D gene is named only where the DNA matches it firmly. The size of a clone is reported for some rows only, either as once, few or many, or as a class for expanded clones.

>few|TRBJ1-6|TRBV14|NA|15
TGTGCCAGCGGCCGGTCAAGCTCCTATAATTCACCCCTCCACTTT
CASGRSSSYNSPLHF
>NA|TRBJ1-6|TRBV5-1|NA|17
TGCGCCAGCAGCTCACAGGGACCCAGCTCCTATAATTCACCCCTCCACTTT
CASSSQGPSSYNSPLHF
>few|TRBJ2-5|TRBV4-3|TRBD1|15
TGCGCCAGCAGCCCCACCCCAGACAGGGGGGAGACCCAGTACTTC
CASSPTPDRGETQYF
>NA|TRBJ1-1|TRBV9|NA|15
TGTGCCAGCAGCGTTAGAGGGGCGCGAGTAACTGAAGCTTTCTTT
CASSVRGARVTEAFF
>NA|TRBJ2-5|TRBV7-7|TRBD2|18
TGTGCTAGCAGCCCCCTTGGAGCGGGGCCGGCCGGGGTTGAGACCCAGTACTTC
CASSPLGAGPAGVETQYF
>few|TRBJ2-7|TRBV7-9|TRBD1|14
TGTGCCAGCAGCGACGGGACAGGGTATAGCGAGCAGTACTTC
CASSDGTGYSEQYF
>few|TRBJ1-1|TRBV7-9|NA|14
TGTGCCAGCAGCTATTTAACTCTGAACACTGAAGCTTTCTTT
CASSYLTLNTEAFF
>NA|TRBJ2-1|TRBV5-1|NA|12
TGCGCCAGCAGCTTGAACGGCTATGCGCAGTTCTTC
CASSLNGYAQFF
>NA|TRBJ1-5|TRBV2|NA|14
TGTGCCAGCACCGAATACAGTTCCAATCAGCCCCAGCATTTT
CASTEYSSNQPQHF
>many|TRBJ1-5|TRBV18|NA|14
TGTGCCAGCTCGTCGGACGGGACGAATCAGCCCCAGCATTTT
CASSSDGTNQPQHF
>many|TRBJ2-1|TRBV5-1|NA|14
TGCGCCAGCAGCTTTCCCCCAAGGGCGAATGAGCAGTTCTTC
CASSFPPRANEQFF
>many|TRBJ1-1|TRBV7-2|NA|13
TGTGCCAGCAGCTTCGGGGGAGTCACTGAAGCTTTCTTT
CASSFGGVTEAFF
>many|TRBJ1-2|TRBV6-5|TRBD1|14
TGTGCCAGCACCTTCCGCAGGGGGCTAATGGGCTACACCTTC
CASTFRRGLMGYTF
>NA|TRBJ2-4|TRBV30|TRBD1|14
TGTGCCTGGAGTTTACAGGGGTCCAAAAACATTCAGTACTTC
CAWSLQGSKNIQYF
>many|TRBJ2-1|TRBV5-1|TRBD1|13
TGCGCCAGCCGGACAGGGCCCAACAATGAGCAGTTCTTC
CASRTGPNNEQFF
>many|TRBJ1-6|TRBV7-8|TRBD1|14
TGTGCCAGCAGCTTCCAGACAGGGGAAGGACCCCTCCACTTT
CASSFQTGEGPLHF
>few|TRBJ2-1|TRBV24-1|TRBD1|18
TGTGCCACCAGTGAAAGGACAGGGGCTTCCCCCCGATACAATGAGCAGTTCTTC
CATSERTGASPRYNEQFF
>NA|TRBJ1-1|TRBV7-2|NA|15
TGTGCCAGCAGCTCAGCACAGGGAATTAACACTGAAGCTTTCTTT
CASSSAQGINTEAFF
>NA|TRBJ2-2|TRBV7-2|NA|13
TGTGCCAGCAGCTTCGCGGGGACCGGGGAGCTGTTTTTT
CASSFAGTGELFF
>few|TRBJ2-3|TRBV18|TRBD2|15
TGTGCCAGCTCACCCGCGGGACTACGCACAGATACGCAGTATTTT
CASSPAGLRTDTQYF
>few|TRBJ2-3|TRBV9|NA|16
TGTGCCAGCAGCGTAGGGAGCGGAGGGGCGACAGATACGCAGTATTTT
CASSVGSGGATDTQYF
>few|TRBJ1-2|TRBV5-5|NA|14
TGTGCCAGCAGCTTGTCGGGGAGTAGCTATGGCTACACCTTC
CASSLSGSSYGYTF
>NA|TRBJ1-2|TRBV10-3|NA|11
TGTGCCATCAGTGAGTCGCGCGGCTACACCTTC
CAISESRGYTF
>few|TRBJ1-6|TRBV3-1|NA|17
TGTGCCAGCAGCCAAGACGCGTCAGGGCCGTGGAATTCACCCCTCCACTTT
CASSQDASGPWNSPLHF
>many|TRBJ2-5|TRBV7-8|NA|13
TGTGCCAGCAGCTCTCGAGGGAAATCGGACCAGTACTTC
CASSSRGKSDQYF
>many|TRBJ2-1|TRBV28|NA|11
TGTGCCAGCAGTCGAGCCTATGAGCAGTTCTTC
CASSRAYEQFF
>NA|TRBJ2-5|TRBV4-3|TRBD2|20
TGCGCCAGCAGCCAATTAATCGGGCTAGCGGGGAACGCCGGCCAAGAGACCCAGTACTTC
CASSQLIGLAGNAGQETQYF
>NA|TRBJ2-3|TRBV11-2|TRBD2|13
TGTGCCAGCAGCTTGACTAGCCCAGATACGCAGTATTTT
CASSLTSPDTQYF
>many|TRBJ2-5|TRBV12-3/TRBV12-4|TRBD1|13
TGTGCCAGCAGAAGGACAGGGGAGGAGACCCAGTACTTC
CASRRTGEETQYF
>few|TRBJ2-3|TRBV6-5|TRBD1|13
TGTGCCAGCAGTGGACAGGGTACACGCGGACGGTATTTT
CASSGQGTRGRYF